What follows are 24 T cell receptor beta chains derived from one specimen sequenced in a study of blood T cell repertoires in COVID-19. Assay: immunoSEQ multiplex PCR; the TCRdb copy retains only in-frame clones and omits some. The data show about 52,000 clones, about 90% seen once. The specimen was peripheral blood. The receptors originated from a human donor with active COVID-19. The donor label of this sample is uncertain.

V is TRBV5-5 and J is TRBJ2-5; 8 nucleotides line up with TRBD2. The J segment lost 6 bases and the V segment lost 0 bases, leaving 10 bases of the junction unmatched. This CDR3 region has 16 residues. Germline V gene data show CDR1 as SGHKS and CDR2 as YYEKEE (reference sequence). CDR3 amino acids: CASSLVVSGVLQTQYF. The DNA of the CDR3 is TGTGCCAGCAGCTTGGTTGTTAGCGGGGTCCTCCAGACCCAGTACTTC.

The CDR3 loop reads CASSLGGGRSYNEQFF. The CDR3 region has the DNA TGTGCCAGCAGCTTGGGAGGGGGCCGCTCCTACAATGAGCAGTTCTTC. This sequence joins TRBV5-4 and TRBJ2-1; 7 nucleotides align to TRBD1. Germline loops: CDR1 SGHNT, CDR2 YYREEE (reference sequence). The CDR3 is 16 amino acids. J lost 0 bases, V lost 0 bases, and 3 bases had no gene match.

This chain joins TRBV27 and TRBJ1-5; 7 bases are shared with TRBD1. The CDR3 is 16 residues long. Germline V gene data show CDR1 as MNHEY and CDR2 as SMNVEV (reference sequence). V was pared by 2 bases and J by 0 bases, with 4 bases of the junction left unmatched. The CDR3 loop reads CASSLTGEDSNQPQHF. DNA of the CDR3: TGTGCCAGCAGTTTAACAGGGGAAGATAGCAATCAGCCCCAGCATTTT.

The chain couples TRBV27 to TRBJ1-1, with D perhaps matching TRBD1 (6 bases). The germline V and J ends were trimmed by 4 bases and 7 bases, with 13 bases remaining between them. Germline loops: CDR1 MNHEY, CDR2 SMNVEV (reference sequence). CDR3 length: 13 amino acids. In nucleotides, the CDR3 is TGTGCCAGCAGTTACGAGACAGGCGTTGAAGCTTTCTTT. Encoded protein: CASSYETGVEAFF.

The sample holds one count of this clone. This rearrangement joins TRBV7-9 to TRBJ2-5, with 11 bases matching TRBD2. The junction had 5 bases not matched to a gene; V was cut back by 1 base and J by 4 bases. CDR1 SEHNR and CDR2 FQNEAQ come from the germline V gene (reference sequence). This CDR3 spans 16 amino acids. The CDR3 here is CASSLEEGLAVETQYF. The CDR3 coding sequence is TGTGCCAGCAGCTTAGAGGAGGGACTAGCGGTAGAGACCCAGTACTTC.

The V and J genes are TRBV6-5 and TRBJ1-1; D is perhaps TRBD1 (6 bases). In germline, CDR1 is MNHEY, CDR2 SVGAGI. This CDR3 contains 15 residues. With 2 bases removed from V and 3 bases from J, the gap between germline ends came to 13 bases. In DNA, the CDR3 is TGTGCCAGCAGTTACAGGGAGGGGGTTCACACTGAAGCTTTCTTT. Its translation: CASSYREGVHTEAFF.

DNA of the CDR3: TGTGCCAGCAGGGGGCAGAGCTCCTATAATTCACCCCTCCACTTT. Translating gives CASRGQSSYNSPLHF. J is TRBJ1-6 and V is TRBV7-2; TRBD1 might be the D (5 bases). From germline, CDR1 is SGHTA and CDR2 FQGNSA. V lost 6 bases, J lost 0 bases, and 9 bases lay in between. The CDR3 runs 15 residues.

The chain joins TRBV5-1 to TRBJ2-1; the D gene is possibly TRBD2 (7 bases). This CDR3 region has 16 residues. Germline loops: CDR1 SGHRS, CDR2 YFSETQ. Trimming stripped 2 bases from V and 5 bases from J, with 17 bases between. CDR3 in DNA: TGCGCCAGCAGCTTTCGCCGGGGGGCTATAGACAATGAGCAGTTCTTC. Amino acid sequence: CASSFRRGAIDNEQFF.

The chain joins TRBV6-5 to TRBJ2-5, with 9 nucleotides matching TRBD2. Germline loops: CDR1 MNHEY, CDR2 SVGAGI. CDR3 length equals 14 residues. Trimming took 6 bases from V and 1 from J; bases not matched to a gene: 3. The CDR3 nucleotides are TGTGCCAGCAGGACTAGCGGATTCCAAGAGACCCAGTACTTC. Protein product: CASRTSGFQETQYF.

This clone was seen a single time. CDR3 in DNA: TGTGCCAGTAACCCGACTAGCGTATTGAACACCGGGGAGCTGTTTTTT. Translated: CASNPTSVLNTGELFF. The chain recombines TRBV19 with TRBJ2-2, with TRBD2 matching over 8 bases. Germline CDR1 reads LNHDA; CDR2 reads SQIVND (reference sequence). The CDR3 length is 16 residues. The V segment lost 7 bases and the J segment 1 base; nucleotides outside the gene matches: 8. The full variable domain, with the rest looked up from reference TRBV19 and TRBJ2-2, is DGGITQSPKYLFRKEGQNVTLSCEQNLNHDAMYWYRQDPGQGLRLIYYSQIVNDFQKGDIAEGYSVSREKKESFPLTVTSAQKNPTAFYLCASNPTSVLNTGELFFGEGSRLTVL.

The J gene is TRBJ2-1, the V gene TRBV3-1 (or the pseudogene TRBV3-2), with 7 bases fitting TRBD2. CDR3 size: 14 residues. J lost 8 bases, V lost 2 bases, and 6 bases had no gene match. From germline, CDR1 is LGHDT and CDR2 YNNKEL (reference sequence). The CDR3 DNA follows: TGTGCCAGCAGCCAATCGGGCGGGGGATATGAGCAGTTCTTC. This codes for CASSQSGGGYEQFF.

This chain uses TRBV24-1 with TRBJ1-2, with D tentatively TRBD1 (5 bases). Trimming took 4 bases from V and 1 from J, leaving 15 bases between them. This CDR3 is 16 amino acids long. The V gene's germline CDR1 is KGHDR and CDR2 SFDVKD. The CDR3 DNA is TGTGCCACCAGTGACCCCGGGCAGGGTGATAACTATGGCTACACCTTC. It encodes CATSDPGQGDNYGYTF.

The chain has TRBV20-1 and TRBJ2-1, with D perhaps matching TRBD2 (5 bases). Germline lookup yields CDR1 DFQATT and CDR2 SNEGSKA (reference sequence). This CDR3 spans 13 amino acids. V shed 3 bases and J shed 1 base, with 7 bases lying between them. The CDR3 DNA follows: TGCAGTGCTAGTCGGGAATCCTACAATGAGCAGTTCTTC. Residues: CSASRESYNEQFF.

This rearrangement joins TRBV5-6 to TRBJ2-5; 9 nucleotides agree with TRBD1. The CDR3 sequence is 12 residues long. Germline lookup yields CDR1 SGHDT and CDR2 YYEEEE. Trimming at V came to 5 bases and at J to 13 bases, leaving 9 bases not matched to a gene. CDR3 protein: CASRGRGTGLYF. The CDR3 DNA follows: TGTGCCAGCAGGGGGAGGGGGACAGGGCTGTACTTC.

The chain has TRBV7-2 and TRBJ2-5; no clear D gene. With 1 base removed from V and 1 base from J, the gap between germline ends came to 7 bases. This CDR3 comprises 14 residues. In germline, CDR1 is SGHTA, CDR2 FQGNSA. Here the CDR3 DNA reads TGTGCCAGCAGCTTAGGGGCCTTCCAAGAGACCCAGTACTTC. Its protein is CASSLGAFQETQYF.

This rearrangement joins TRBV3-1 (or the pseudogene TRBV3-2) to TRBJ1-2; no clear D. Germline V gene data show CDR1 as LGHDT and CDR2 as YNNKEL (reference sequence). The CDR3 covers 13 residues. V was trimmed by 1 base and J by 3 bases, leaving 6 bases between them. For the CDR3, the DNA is TGTGCCAGCAGCCAAGTATCCTACTATGGCTACACCTTC. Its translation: CASSQVSYYGYTF.

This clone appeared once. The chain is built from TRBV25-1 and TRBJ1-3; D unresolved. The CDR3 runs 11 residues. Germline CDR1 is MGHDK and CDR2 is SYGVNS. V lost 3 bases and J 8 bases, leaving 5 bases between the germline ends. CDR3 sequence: CASSEGYTIYF. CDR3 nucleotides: TGTGCCAGCAGTGAGGGCTACACCATATATTTT.

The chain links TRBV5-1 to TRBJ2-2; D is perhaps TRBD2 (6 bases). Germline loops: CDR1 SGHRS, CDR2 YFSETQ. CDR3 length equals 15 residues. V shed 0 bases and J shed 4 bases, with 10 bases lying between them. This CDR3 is CASSLDGGVTGELFF. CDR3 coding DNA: TGCGCCAGCAGCTTGGACGGCGGGGTCACCGGGGAGCTGTTTTTT.

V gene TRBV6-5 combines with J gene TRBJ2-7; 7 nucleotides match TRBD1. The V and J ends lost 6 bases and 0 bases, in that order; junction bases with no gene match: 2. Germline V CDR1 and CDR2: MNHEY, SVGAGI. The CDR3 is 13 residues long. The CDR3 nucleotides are TGTGCCAGCAGAAGACAGGGCTCCTACGAGCAGTACTTC. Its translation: CASRRQGSYEQYF.

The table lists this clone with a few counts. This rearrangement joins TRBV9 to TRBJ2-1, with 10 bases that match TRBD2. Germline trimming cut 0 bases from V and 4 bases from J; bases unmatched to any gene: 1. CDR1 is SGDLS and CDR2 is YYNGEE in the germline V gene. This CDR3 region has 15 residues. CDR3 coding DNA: TGTGCCAGCAGCGTAGGGACTAGCGGATACAATGAGCAGTTCTTC. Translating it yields CASSVGTSGYNEQFF.

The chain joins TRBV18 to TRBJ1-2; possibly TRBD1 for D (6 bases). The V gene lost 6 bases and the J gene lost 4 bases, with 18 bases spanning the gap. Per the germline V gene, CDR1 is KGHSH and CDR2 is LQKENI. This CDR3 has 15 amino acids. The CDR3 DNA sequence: TGTGCCAGCTCGTACCGGGACAAGACGTCCTATGGCTACACCTTC. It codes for CASSYRDKTSYGYTF.

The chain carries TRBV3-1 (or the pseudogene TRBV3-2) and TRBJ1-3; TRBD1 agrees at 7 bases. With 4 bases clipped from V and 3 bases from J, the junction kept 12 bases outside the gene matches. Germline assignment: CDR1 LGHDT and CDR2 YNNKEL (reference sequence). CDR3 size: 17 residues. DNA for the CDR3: TGTGCCAGCAGCCCACCCCTTCCCAGGGGGAGTGGAAACACCATATATTTT. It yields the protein CASSPPLPRGSGNTIYF.

CDR3 amino acids: CASSSLEGGTEAFF. The CDR3 bases are TGCGCCAGCAGCTCCCTCGAAGGGGGCACTGAAGCTTTCTTT. This chain links TRBV5-1 with TRBJ1-1; D perhaps matches TRBD1 (6 bases). CDR3 length equals 14 residues. Trimming removed 3 bases at V and 4 bases at J, with 13 bases between. The germline CDR1 and CDR2 sequences are SGHRS and YFSETQ.

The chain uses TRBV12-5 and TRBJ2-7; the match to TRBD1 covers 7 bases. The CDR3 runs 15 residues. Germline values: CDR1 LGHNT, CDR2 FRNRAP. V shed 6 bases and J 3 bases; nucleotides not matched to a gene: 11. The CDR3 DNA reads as TGTGCTAGTGGGGACATACAGGGGACCTTCTACGAGCAGTACTTC. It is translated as CASGDIQGTFYEQYF.